This TCR beta chain was obtained from a study of regulatory T cells in long-lasting Graves disease. Study results and limitations: Persistent disease favored TRBV28, TRBJ1-2 and TRBJ2-5.

CDR1 is ENHRY, CDR2 SYGVKD, per germline. The CDR3 length is 14 residues. V lost 4 bases and J lost 0; bases outside the gene matches: 2. Time point reported: newly diagnosed GD, antithyroid drugs for less than 3 months. Generation of the TCR library employed RNA extracted from PBMCs. Arm-PCR of CDR3 regions with iRepertoire HTBI primers generated TCR beta libraries. TCRdb itself ran the multiplex PCR reads through MiXCR, one entry per CDR3 protein. The table includes around 400,000 distinct CDR3 sequences, 15% to 18% detected once. On this clonotype itself: No antigen is known for it.

Sequenced material: peripheral blood mononuclear cells (PBMCs), taken at new diagnosis, from a patient treated with antithyroid drugs. The origin of this receptor is a female donor with Graves disease. The chain uses TRBV10-3 and TRBJ1-1; 7 nucleotides agree with TRBD1. The CDR3 region is CAISGDRVNTEAFF. DNA of the CDR3: TGTGCCATCAGTGGAGACAGGGTGAACACTGAAGCTTTCTTT.